The clone carrying this T cell receptor beta chain was found a few times. What it binds is unknown. The treatment denotes: oral pan-JAK inhibitor, 5-10 mg twice daily. Alopecia areata patients provided lesional scalp punch biopsies and peripheral blood, both collected for the study. The sample is drawn from a study of CD8+ T cells in alopecia areata. Whole-study findings and limits: Researchers reported that TCR sharing among patients proved less clear than in mice, possibly HLA-linked.

Germline values: CDR1 SQVTM, CDR2 ANQGSEA. This CDR3 is built from 11 residues. Trimming removed 6 bases from V and 5 bases from J, with 10 bases in between. Extracted RNA was reverse transcribed, and the resulting cDNA served as sequencing template. Method: immunoSEQ multiplex PCR; TCRdb's copy keeps in-frame clones and lacks some. The top ten clones hold less than 0.8% of a sample with about 190,000 clones, approximately 60% of them seen once. V gene TRBV29-1 combines with J gene TRBJ1-2; D gene unclear. Material: CD4+ T cells sorted from blood, obtained at week 4, from a patient treated with tofacitinib. This clonotype originated in a human donor with alopecia areata. The CDR3 sequence: CSVLGGYGYTF. In DNA form, the CDR3 reads TGCAGCGTCCTTGGAGGGTATGGCTACACCTTC.